The rows below give T cell receptor beta chains drawn from one sample of a study of cytomegalovirus exposure and HLA in healthy donors. Profiling relied on immunoSEQ multiplex PCR, and the TCRdb table lists in-frame clones only, not all of them. The table shows some 140,000 clones, with more than 75% occurring only once. The sequenced sample consisted of PBMCs. All receptors come from a female donor in good health and CMV-seronegative. Each CDR3 is given with its conserved first and last residue. A D gene is named only where the DNA matches it firmly. Some rows mark clone size as missing; the rest say once, few, many or name a class of expanded clone.

abundance: -
v_gene: TRBV10-1
d_gene: TRBD1
j_gene: TRBJ1-1
CDR3aa: CASSDRGQGAVTEAFF
CDR3nt: TGCGCCAGCAGTGATAGAGGACAGGGGGCGGTCACTGAAGCTTTCTTT

abundance: -
v_gene: TRBV15
d_gene: TRBD2
j_gene: TRBJ2-5
CDR3aa: CATSSGLAGVLEILETQYF
CDR3nt: TGTGCCACCAGCAGTGGACTAGCGGGAGTCTTAGAAATTCTAGAGACCCAGTACTTC

abundance: few
v_gene: TRBV7-6
d_gene: TRBD2
j_gene: TRBJ2-7
CDR3aa: CASSSSAGPTTVQYF
CDR3nt: TGTGCCAGCAGCTCATCAGCGGGGCCCACTACGGTGCAGTACTTC

abundance: few
v_gene: TRBV19
d_gene: TRBD1
j_gene: TRBJ2-7
CDR3aa: CASSISGQGYYEQYF
CDR3nt: TGTGCCAGTAGTATTTCTGGACAGGGCTACTACGAGCAGTACTTC

abundance: -
v_gene: TRBV4-1
d_gene: TRBD1
j_gene: TRBJ1-2
CDR3aa: CASALTQGGYGYTF
CDR3nt: TGCGCCAGCGCACTTACACAGGGGGGCTATGGCTACACCTTC

abundance: -
v_gene: TRBV5-1
d_gene: -
j_gene: TRBJ1-5
CDR3aa: CASSPGGVSNQPQHF
CDR3nt: TGCGCCAGCAGCCCTGGGGGGGTAAGCAATCAGCCCCAGCATTTT

abundance: once
v_gene: TRBV5-6
d_gene: TRBD1
j_gene: TRBJ2-7
CDR3aa: CASSFYRDRGLSEQYF
CDR3nt: TGTGCCAGCAGCTTTTACCGGGACAGGGGGCTGAGTGAGCAGTACTTC

abundance: once
v_gene: TRBV28
d_gene: -
j_gene: TRBJ2-2
CDR3aa: CASRSDTNTGELFF
CDR3nt: TGTGCCAGCAGGTCGGACACGAACACCGGGGAGCTGTTTTTT

abundance: -
v_gene: TRBV10-3
d_gene: -
j_gene: TRBJ1-4
CDR3aa: CAISESVGEKLFF
CDR3nt: TGTGCCATCAGTGAGTCCGTCGGGGAAAAACTGTTTTTT

abundance: -
v_gene: TRBV2
d_gene: -
j_gene: TRBJ2-1
CDR3aa: CASSEVRTSLTWERLF
CDR3nt: TGTGCCAGCAGTGAAGTAAGGACCAGCTTAACCTGGGAGCGGCTCTTC

abundance: -
v_gene: TRBV7-2
d_gene: TRBD1
j_gene: TRBJ1-1
CDR3aa: CASSLGGQGWPEAFF
CDR3nt: TGTGCCAGCAGCTTAGGGGGACAGGGCTGGCCTGAAGCTTTCTTT

abundance: few
v_gene: TRBV10-3
d_gene: TRBD1
j_gene: TRBJ1-1
CDR3aa: CAIRQTGGSTEAFF
CDR3nt: TGTGCCATCAGGCAGACAGGGGGGAGCACTGAAGCTTTCTTT

abundance: few
v_gene: TRBV4-2
d_gene: TRBD2
j_gene: TRBJ2-7
CDR3aa: CASSPPTGGGPREQYF
CDR3nt: TGTGCCAGCAGCCCACCTACGGGCGGGGGGCCCCGGGAGCAGTACTTC

abundance: -
v_gene: TRBV28
d_gene: TRBD1
j_gene: TRBJ1-5
CDR3aa: CASSLVRGTYGNQPQHF
CDR3nt: TGTGCCAGCAGTTTGGTCAGGGGGACATATGGCAATCAGCCCCAGCATTTT

abundance: -
v_gene: TRBV5-4
d_gene: -
j_gene: TRBJ2-7
CDR3aa: CASSRGQKPYEQYF
CDR3nt: TGTGCCAGCAGCAGAGGACAGAAACCCTACGAGCAGTACTTC

abundance: few
v_gene: TRBV6-5
d_gene: -
j_gene: TRBJ1-6
CDR3aa: CASSYSPGGINSPLHF
CDR3nt: TGTGCCAGCAGTTACTCCCCGGGAGGGATTAATTCACCCCTCCACTTT

abundance: -
v_gene: TRBV10-1
d_gene: -
j_gene: TRBJ2-4
CDR3aa: CARNRDKNIQYF
CDR3nt: TGCGCCAGGAACAGGGACAAAAACATTCAGTACTTC

abundance: once
v_gene: TRBV5-1
d_gene: -
j_gene: TRBJ2-7
CDR3aa: CASSLVPGAHEQYF
CDR3nt: TGCGCCAGCAGCTTGGTTCCAGGGGCCCACGAGCAGTACTTC

abundance: -
v_gene: TRBV11-2
d_gene: -
j_gene: TRBJ2-7
CDR3aa: CASSLAGQTKEQYF
CDR3nt: TGTGCCAGCAGCTTAGCCGGACAGACAAAGGAGCAGTACTTC

abundance: once
v_gene: TRBV27
d_gene: -
j_gene: TRBJ1-5
CDR3aa: CASSSQRGQPQHF
CDR3nt: TGTGCCAGCAGTTCCCAACGGGGTCAGCCCCAGCATTTT

abundance: -
v_gene: TRBV19
d_gene: TRBD1
j_gene: TRBJ1-1
CDR3aa: CASRDVGTGPEAFF
CDR3nt: TGTGCCAGTAGGGACGTCGGGACAGGGCCTGAAGCTTTCTTT

abundance: -
v_gene: TRBV9
d_gene: -
j_gene: TRBJ2-2
CDR3aa: CASSGGTFTGELFF
CDR3nt: TGTGCCAGCAGCGGAGGGACATTCACCGGGGAGCTGTTTTTT

abundance: -
v_gene: TRBV14
d_gene: TRBD1
j_gene: TRBJ1-1
CDR3aa: CASSFYRGRTEAFF
CDR3nt: TGTGCCAGCAGCTTCTACAGGGGGCGCACTGAAGCTTTCTTT

abundance: -
v_gene: TRBV7-2
d_gene: -
j_gene: TRBJ2-3
CDR3aa: CASSLAPLVSADTQYF
CDR3nt: TGTGCCAGCAGCTTAGCTCCGCTGGTAAGCGCAGATACGCAGTATTTT

abundance: -
v_gene: TRBV29-1
d_gene: -
j_gene: TRBJ2-1
CDR3aa: CSVEGGSYNEQFF
CDR3nt: TGCAGCGTTGAAGGTGGGAGCTACAATGAGCAGTTCTTC

abundance: -
v_gene: TRBV14
d_gene: -
j_gene: TRBJ1-4
CDR3aa: CASSQVRGTNEKLFF
CDR3nt: TGTGCCAGCAGCCAAGTCAGGGGAACTAATGAAAAACTGTTTTTT

abundance: -
v_gene: TRBV7-3
d_gene: -
j_gene: TRBJ2-3
CDR3aa: CASSLGLFGVGTDTQYF
CDR3nt: TGTGCCAGCAGCTTAGGTCTATTCGGGGTTGGTACAGATACGCAGTATTTT